The 10 T cell receptor beta chains below all came from one sample that was sequenced in a study of OX40 agonist ivuxolimab in advanced cancers. The data were produced by immunoSEQ multiplex PCR, yet TCRdb's version contains in-frame clones alone and is incomplete. In the table there are more than 45,000 clones, less than 85% of which are singletons. Source: CD4+ or CD8+ T cells sorted from blood, taken in a trial of the OX40 agonist ivuxolimab. The receptor set was obtained from an adult with an advanced solid tumor such as melanoma, head and neck, liver or kidney cancer.

This rearrangement joins TRBV9 to TRBJ2-1, with 10 bases lining up with TRBD2. There are 14 residues in the CDR3. Losses at the gene ends were 4 bases for V and 10 bases for J; bases not matched to a gene: 8. Germline values: CDR1 SGDLS, CDR2 YYNGEE. The CDR3 loop is CASSPQAGGLEQFF. CDR3 nucleotide sequence: TGTGCCAGCAGCCCCCAAGCGGGGGGGCTGGAGCAGTTCTTC.

This clone was observed a single time. The gene calls are TRBV7-8 and TRBJ2-5, with D unclear. This CDR3 region has 15 residues. Germline lookup yields CDR1 SGHVS and CDR2 FQNEAQ. Trimming removed 5 bases at V and 4 bases at J, with 17 bases between. CDR3 DNA sequence: TGTGCCAGCAGCATACGACGGATTCACTTAGAGACCCAGTACTTC. Amino acids: CASSIRRIHLETQYF.

In its sample, this clone was seen once. This chain uses TRBV11-3 with TRBJ2-3, with D perhaps TRBD1 or TRBD2 (5 bases each). V dropped 4 bases and J dropped 0 bases, with 20 bases sitting between them. The CDR3 has 18 residues. Germline CDR1 SGHNT, CDR2 YENEEA. CDR3 in DNA: TGTGCCAGCAGCTCCCCACCGGGACGGGGTACTAGCACAGATACGCAGTATTTT. This codes for CASSSPPGRGTSTDTQYF.

The chain carries TRBV6-5 and TRBJ1-6, with D unresolved. Trimming shortened V by 0 bases and J by 13 bases, and 16 bases separated the two germline ends. This CDR3 contains 15 residues. Per the germline V gene, CDR1 is MNHEY and CDR2 is SVGAGI. CDR3 DNA: TGTGCCAGCAGTTACTCGCGGGGTAACAGCATCCCCCTCCACTTT. Translated: CASSYSRGNSIPLHF.

This clone was detected only once. The chain has TRBV4-1 and TRBJ2-7; D perhaps matches TRBD1 (6 bases). Looked up from germline, CDR1 is MGHRA and CDR2 is YSYEKL. The CDR3 runs to 14 residues. The germline V and J ends were trimmed by 7 bases and 5 bases, with 18 bases remaining between them. CDR3 in DNA: TGCGCCAGCAAAAAAGGGGACAATACCCACGAGCAGTACTTC. Encoded protein: CASKKGDNTHEQYF.

The chain employs TRBV15 and TRBJ2-2; no reliable D call. This CDR3 contains 16 residues. The V and J ends lost 0 bases and 3 bases respectively, with 11 bases between them. CDR1 is LNHNV, CDR2 YYDKDF, per germline (reference sequence). The CDR3 nucleotides are TGTGCCACCAGCAGAGATGCAATAAGGGACACCGGGGAGCTGTTTTTT. This gives the protein CATSRDAIRDTGELFF.

This chain uses TRBV30 with TRBJ1-5, with D possibly matching TRBD1 (6 bases). The V end was cut by 0 bases, the J end by 4 bases, with 7 bases between. Germline V gene sequence: CDR1 GTSNPN, CDR2 SVGIG (reference sequence). CDR3 length: 13 amino acids. The CDR3 spells CAWSVGGNQPQHF. In nucleotides, the CDR3 is TGTGCCTGGAGTGTAGGGGGGAATCAGCCCCAGCATTTT.

V usage is TRBV28 and J usage is TRBJ2-3; perhaps TRBD2 as D (6 bases). Germline V gives CDR1 MDHEN, CDR2 SYDVKM. V lost 6 bases, J lost 4 bases, and 14 bases lay in between. This CDR3 contains 14 residues. CDR3 coding DNA: TGTGCCAGCAGGATCGGGACTGGAGCAGATACGCAGTATTTT. Encoded protein: CASRIGTGADTQYF.

CDR3 nucleotides: TGCGCCAGCAGCCCAGGGGGGGACACCGGGGAGCTGTTTTTT. Encoded protein: CASSPGGDTGELFF. The J gene is TRBJ2-2, the V gene TRBV5-1, with D possibly called TRBD1 or TRBD2 (7 bases each). V gave up 4 bases and J gave up 3 bases, with 10 bases separating them. The germline V gene encodes CDR1 SGHRS and CDR2 YFSETQ. The CDR3 extends over 14 amino acids. The full variable domain, rest sourced from reference TRBV5-1 and TRBJ2-2, is KAGVTQTPRYLIKTRGQQVTLSCSPISGHRSVSWYQQTPGQGLQFLFEYFSETQRNKGNFPGRFSGRQFSNSRSEMNVSTLELGDSALYLCASSPGGDTGELFFGEGSRLTVL.

V is TRBV6-5 and J is TRBJ2-7; a weak D match, TRBD2 (6 bases). The V end was cut by 2 bases, the J end by 6 bases, with 20 bases between. Germline V CDR1 and CDR2: MNHEY, SVGAGI. The CDR3 covers 16 residues. Written as DNA, the CDR3 is TGTGCCAGCAGTTACCTGAGCGGCGGGGAGGTGAGCGAGCAGTACTTC. It codes for CASSYLSGGEVSEQYF.